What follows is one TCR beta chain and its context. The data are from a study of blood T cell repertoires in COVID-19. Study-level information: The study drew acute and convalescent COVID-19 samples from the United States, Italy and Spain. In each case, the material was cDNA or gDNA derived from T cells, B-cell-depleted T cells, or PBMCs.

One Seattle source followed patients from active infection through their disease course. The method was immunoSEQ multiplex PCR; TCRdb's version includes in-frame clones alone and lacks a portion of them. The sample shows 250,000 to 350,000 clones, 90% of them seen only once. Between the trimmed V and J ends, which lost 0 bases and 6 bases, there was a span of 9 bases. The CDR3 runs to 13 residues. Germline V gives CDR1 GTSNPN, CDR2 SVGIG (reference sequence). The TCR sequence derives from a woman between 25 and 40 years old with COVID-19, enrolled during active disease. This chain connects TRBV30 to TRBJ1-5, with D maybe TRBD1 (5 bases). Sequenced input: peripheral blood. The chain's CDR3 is CAWSVSGGQPQHF. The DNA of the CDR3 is TGTGCCTGGAGTGTGAGCGGGGGTCAGCCCCAGCATTTT. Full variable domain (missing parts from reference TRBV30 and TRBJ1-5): SQTIHQWPATLVQPVGSPLSLECTVEGTSNPNLYWYRQAAGRGLQLLFYSVGIGQISSEVPQNLSASRPQDRQFILSSKKLLLSDSGFYLCAWSVSGGQPQHFGDGTRLSIL.